Shown below are 30 T cell receptor beta chains from a single sample sequenced in a study of T cells and Merkel cell carcinoma outcomes. Measured with immunoSEQ multiplex PCR; TCRdb has only the in-frame clones, and not every one. The table includes about 620 clones, 91% detected once. The sequenced sample was tumor tissue from Merkel cell carcinoma. The origin of the receptors is a human donor with Merkel cell carcinoma.

The gene calls are TRBV19 and TRBJ1-2; a possible D gene is TRBD1 (5 bases). This CDR3 spans 13 amino acids. Germline values: CDR1 LNHDA, CDR2 SQIVND (reference sequence). Trimming removed 6 bases at V and 2 bases at J, with 10 bases between. The CDR3 region is CASRGTENYGYTF. The CDR3 bases are TGTGCCAGTAGAGGGACGGAGAACTATGGCTACACCTTC. Combining the CDR3 with reference TRBV19 and TRBJ1-2 gives the whole variable domain DGGITQSPKYLFRKEGQNVTLSCEQNLNHDAMYWYRQDPGQGLRLIYYSQIVNDFQKGDIAEGYSVSREKKESFPLTVTSAQKNPTAFYLCASRGTENYGYTFGSGTRLTVV.

The gene calls are TRBV28 and TRBJ2-7; no reliable D call. Germline assignment: CDR1 MDHEN and CDR2 SYDVKM. The CDR3 runs to 11 residues. Trimming stripped 6 bases from V and 2 bases from J, with 5 bases between. CDR3: CASSRTYEQYF. CDR3 nucleotides: TGTGCCAGCAGCCGAACCTACGAGCAGTACTTC. Using reference TRBV28 and TRBJ2-7 for the parts outside the CDR3, the full variable domain is DVKVTQSSRYLVKRTGEKVFLECVQDMDHENMFWYRQDPGLGLRLIYFSYDVKMKEKGDIPEGYSVSREKKERFSLILESASTNQTSMYLCASSRTYEQYFGPGTRLTVT.

The V gene is TRBV18, the J gene TRBJ1-1; D not certain. Germline assignment: CDR1 KGHSH and CDR2 LQKENI. This CDR3 contains 14 residues. V shed 2 bases and J shed 4 bases, with 11 bases lying between them. CDR3 in DNA: TGTGCCAGCTCACCAGGGAGCTGGGCCACTGAAGCTTTCTTT. Its translation: CASSPGSWATEAFF.

The chain joins TRBV19 to TRBJ2-3; 9 nucleotides line up with TRBD1. The CDR3 sequence is 13 residues long. Losses at the gene ends were 6 bases for V and 7 bases for J; bases not matched to a gene: 5. Per the germline V gene, CDR1 is LNHDA and CDR2 is SQIVND (reference sequence). CDR3 bases: TGTGCCAGTAGGGGACAGGGAAAGAATACGCAGTATTTT. Its translation is CASRGQGKNTQYF.

This clone was observed once. The V and J genes are TRBV11-2 and TRBJ2-2, with 7 nucleotides matching TRBD2. The germline gives CDR1 SGHAT, CDR2 FQNNGV. The trim removed 1 base at V and 5 bases at J, leaving 7 bases unmatched. The CDR3 length is 16 residues. CDR3 residues: CASSLGGGSGTGELFF. CDR3 sequence (DNA): TGTGCCAGCAGCTTAGGGGGCGGGAGTGGTACCGGGGAGCTGTTTTTT.

This rearrangement joins TRBV6-1 to TRBJ2-3, with D unclear. The CDR3 is made up of 16 amino acids. Between the trimmed V and J ends, which lost 0 bases and 0 bases, there was a span of 10 bases. Germline V lookup: CDR1 MNHNS, CDR2 SASEGT. The CDR3 nucleotides are TGTGCCAGCAGTGAAGCTTACGGGTCTAGCACAGATACGCAGTATTTT. As protein: CASSEAYGSSTDTQYF.

V and J are TRBV4-2 and TRBJ1-1; perhaps TRBD1 as D (5 bases). Germline CDR1 is LGHNA and CDR2 is YNFKEQ. The V end lost 0 bases, the J end lost 1 base, and 6 bases lay between the germline ends. This CDR3 has 14 residues. CDR3 protein: CASSQEGGNTEAFF. Written as DNA, the CDR3 is TGTGCCAGCAGCCAAGAGGGGGGGAACACTGAAGCTTTCTTT.

The chain has TRBV7-9 and TRBJ2-3, with 15 bases aligning to TRBD2. J lost 2 bases, V lost 5 bases, and 2 bases had no gene match. CDR3 length: 16 amino acids. CDR1 and CDR2 from the germline V gene are SEHNR and FQNEAQ (reference sequence). The CDR3 sequence is CASSGTSGRHTDTQYF. The CDR3 bases are TGTGCCAGCAGCGGGACTAGCGGGAGGCACACAGATACGCAGTATTTT.

This clone has just one count. The rearrangement links TRBV18 to TRBJ2-2; 9 nucleotides line up with TRBD1. Germline V CDR1 and CDR2: KGHSH, LQKENI. The CDR3 loop spans 16 amino acids. Trimming cost V 5 bases and J 1 base; bases outside gene matches: 5. The CDR3 loop reads CASSLQGAKNTGELFF. Here the CDR3 DNA reads TGTGCCAGCTCATTACAGGGGGCTAAGAACACCGGGGAGCTGTTTTTT.

The rearrangement joins TRBV6-1 to TRBJ2-1, with D unresolved. Looked up from germline, CDR1 is MNHNS and CDR2 is SASEGT. Between the trimmed V and J ends, which lost 2 bases and 3 bases, there was a span of 2 bases. There are 12 residues in the CDR3. The CDR3 sequence is CASSELYNEQFF. CDR3 nucleotide sequence: TGTGCCAGCAGTGAACTCTACAATGAGCAGTTCTTC.

This chain uses TRBV5-1 with TRBJ2-1, with D uncertain. The CDR3 is made up of 15 amino acids. CDR1 SGHRS and CDR2 YFSETQ come from the germline V gene. The V and J ends lost 1 base and 0 bases respectively, with 8 bases between them. This chain's CDR3 is CASSLQGPSYNEQFF. In nucleotides, the CDR3 is TGCGCCAGCAGCTTGCAAGGGCCCTCCTACAATGAGCAGTTCTTC.

The chain recombines TRBV19 with TRBJ2-7; D might be TRBD1 (6 bases). Germline V gene data show CDR1 as LNHDA and CDR2 as SQIVND (reference sequence). V was cut by 4 bases and J by 2 bases, with 15 bases left in between. The CDR3 has 15 residues. The CDR3 DNA sequence: TGTGCCAGTAGTAAAAACAGGGAAGGAGCCTACGAGCAGTACTTC. The encoded protein is CASSKNREGAYEQYF.

The V and J genes are TRBV2 and TRBJ1-5, with D uncertain. Germline CDR1 reads SNHLY; CDR2 reads FYNNEI. The V and J ends lost 11 bases and 4 bases respectively, with 15 bases between them. This CDR3 contains 13 residues. CDR3 in DNA: TGTGCCGGTTCAAGACAAAAAAATCAGCCCCAGCATTTT. This translates into CAGSRQKNQPQHF.

This sequence joins TRBV27 and TRBJ2-7; D ambiguous. The CDR3 sequence is 15 residues long. Germline values: CDR1 MNHEY, CDR2 SMNVEV (reference sequence). Trimming took off 10 bases at V and 3 bases at J, with 22 bases between the two ends. The CDR3 nucleotides read TGTGCCACCAATCGGGCTGGGAACCTCAACTACGAGCAGTACTTC. Protein product: CATNRAGNLNYEQYF.

This chain links TRBV9 with TRBJ2-7; 11 bases agree with TRBD1. The V gene's germline CDR1 is SGDLS and CDR2 YYNGEE. Trimming cost V 1 base and J 3 bases; bases outside gene matches: 3. The CDR3 consists of 15 residues. The CDR3 protein is CASSVSGTGGYEQYF. In DNA, the CDR3 is TGTGCCAGCAGCGTATCCGGGACAGGGGGCTACGAGCAGTACTTC.

The chain carries TRBV19 and TRBJ2-7, with TRBD2 matching over 7 bases. Unmatched junction bases numbered 15, after V lost 4 bases and J lost 6 bases. The CDR3 loop spans 16 amino acids. The germline gives CDR1 LNHDA, CDR2 SQIVND (reference sequence). CDR3 DNA sequence: TGTGCCAGTAGTACTATCCCCGGGACTACCTACCGCGAGCAGTACTTC. Its protein is CASSTIPGTTYREQYF.

The J gene is TRBJ1-5, the V gene TRBV18, with D hard to call. Germline-derived CDR1 and CDR2 are KGHSH and LQKENI. CDR3 size: 15 residues. The germline V and J ends were trimmed by 3 bases and 8 bases, with 17 bases remaining between them. CDR3 sequence (DNA): TGTGCCAGCTCACCCCCCGGGTCGAGAGAGGAGCCCCAGCATTTT. Its protein is CASSPPGSREEPQHF.

V usage is TRBV6-1 and J usage is TRBJ2-3; 10 nucleotides match TRBD2. The germline V gene encodes CDR1 MNHNS and CDR2 SASEGT. This CDR3 is built from 14 residues. Trimming removed 9 bases from V and 0 bases from J; junction bases left unmatched: 3. In DNA form, the CDR3 reads TGTGCCAGTCGACTAGCGGGCAGCACAGATACGCAGTATTTT. As protein: CASRLAGSTDTQYF.

The chain joins TRBV7-3 to TRBJ1-1; D is ambiguous. The V gene's germline CDR1 is SGHTA and CDR2 FQGTGA. Trimming took off 2 bases at V and 8 bases at J, with 9 bases between the two ends. The CDR3 loop spans 12 amino acids. CDR3 DNA: TGTGCCAGCAGCTTATCATACGGAGAAGCTTTCTTT. It is translated as CASSLSYGEAFF. Combining the CDR3 with reference TRBV7-3 and TRBJ1-1 gives the whole variable domain GAGVSQTPSNKVTEKGKYVELRCDPISGHTALYWYRQSLGQGPEFLIYFQGTGAADDSGLPNDRFFAVRPEGSVSTLKIQRTERGDSAVYLCASSLSYGEAFFGQGTRLTVV.

The V gene is TRBV18, the J gene TRBJ1-2; the D is unclear. The germline V gene encodes CDR1 KGHSH and CDR2 LQKENI. Trimming stripped 5 bases from V and 6 bases from J, with 22 bases between. The CDR3 runs 16 residues. CDR3 sequence (DNA): TGTGCCAGCTCAGCCACTCCGGGCCACGCTAGCGATGGCTACACCTTC. Translated: CASSATPGHASDGYTF.

The genes are TRBV7-6 and TRBJ2-7; D possibly corresponds to TRBD2 (6 bases). CDR3 length: 14 residues. Germline V gene data show CDR1 as SGHVS and CDR2 as FNYEAQ. V was trimmed by 2 bases and J by 7 bases, leaving 15 bases between them. The CDR3 reads CASSLSPGDAEQYF. In DNA, the CDR3 is TGTGCCAGCAGCTTATCCCCGGGGGACGCGGAGCAGTACTTC. Filled out from reference TRBV7-6 and TRBJ2-7, the complete variable domain reads GAGVSQSPRYKVTKRGQDVALRCDPISGHVSLYWYRQALGQGPEFLTYFNYEAQQDKSGLPNDRFSAERPEGSISTLTIQRTEQRDSAMYRCASSLSPGDAEQYFGPGTRLTVT.

This clone was seen a few times. The V gene is TRBV6-5, the J gene TRBJ1-2; weak D call: TRBD1 (6 bases). This CDR3 has 14 amino acids. CDR1 and CDR2 (germline): MNHEY, SVGAGI. V was cut by 6 bases and J by 4 bases, with 15 bases left in between. Here the CDR3 DNA reads TGTGCCAGCAGCCCAGGGGCGGATTTCTATGGCTACACCTTC. This encodes CASSPGADFYGYTF.

This rearrangement joins TRBV11-2 to TRBJ2-2, with D unresolved. Per germline, CDR1 SGHAT and CDR2 FQNNGV. V shed 6 bases and J shed 7 bases, with 9 bases lying between them. CDR3 length: 12 residues. Here the CDR3 reads CASRYKGGELFF. The CDR3 DNA is TGTGCCAGCAGGTACAAAGGCGGGGAGCTGTTTTTT.

The rearrangement links TRBV11-2 to TRBJ2-6; a weak D match, TRBD1 (6 bases). The CDR3 runs 15 residues. Trimming pared 4 bases from V and 2 bases from J, leaving 9 bases between. Germline CDR1 and CDR2: SGHAT and FQNNGV. The CDR3, as DNA: TGTGCCAGCAGCTATTGGGGGCCTGGGGCCAACGTCCTGACTTTC. Its protein product is CASSYWGPGANVLTF.

Concerning this clone itself: At one end the junction does not follow the germline gene, possibly because of a read error. The sample has other DNA sequences that encode this CDR3 too. The chain joins TRBV6-5 to TRBJ1-6; no clear D gene. Germline assignment: CDR1 MNHEY and CDR2 SVGAGI. This CDR3 has 13 residues. The CDR3 sequence: CASRGSYNSPLHF. The DNA for the CDR3 is TGCGCCAGCAGAGGGTCCTATAATTCACCCCTCCACTTT.

The chain has TRBV4-3 and TRBJ1-5; 7 bases are a match to TRBD1. Germline V CDR1 and CDR2: LGHNA, YSLEER. The CDR3 is 16 amino acids. J lost 6 bases, V lost 0 bases, and 8 bases had no gene match. Here the CDR3 reads CASSQERRQGGQPQHF. Here the CDR3 DNA reads TGCGCCAGCAGCCAAGAGAGGAGACAGGGTGGTCAGCCCCAGCATTTT.

V gene TRBV19 combines with J gene TRBJ2-5; D uncertain. The length of the CDR3 is 13 residues. The germline V gene encodes CDR1 LNHDA and CDR2 SQIVND (reference sequence). V was trimmed by 3 bases and J by 7 bases, leaving 12 bases between them. The CDR3, as DNA: TGTGCCAGTAGTATGGACGCCCCGGGGACCCAGTACTTC. Protein: CASSMDAPGTQYF.

The J gene is TRBJ1-1, the V gene TRBV13; D not certain. Trimming left V 5 bases short and J 0 bases short, with 13 bases between. There are 15 residues in the CDR3. Germline V lookup: CDR1 PRHDT, CDR2 FYEKMQ (reference sequence). CDR3 DNA: TGTGCCAGCAGCCCCAGACCCTGGGTGAACACTGAAGCTTTCTTT. Protein product: CASSPRPWVNTEAFF. Filled out from reference TRBV13 and TRBJ1-1, the complete variable domain reads AAGVIQSPRHLIKEKRETATLKCYPIPRHDTVYWYQQGPGQDPQFLISFYEKMQSDKGSIPDRFSAQQFSDYHSELNMSSLELGDSALYFCASSPRPWVNTEAFFGQGTRLTVV.

This clone was observed a few times. The rearrangement uses TRBV7-6 and TRBJ2-7, with D perhaps matching TRBD2 (6 bases). Germline lookup yields CDR1 SGHVS and CDR2 FNYEAQ. This CDR3 region has 13 residues. V lost 5 bases and J 3 bases, leaving 11 bases between the germline ends. The CDR3 DNA follows: TGTGCCAGCAGCGCGGGACCGAACTACGAGCAGTACTTC. This translates into CASSAGPNYEQYF.

This clone has just one count. V gene TRBV7-8 combines with J gene TRBJ1-1; D is undetermined. CDR1 SGHVS and CDR2 FQNEAQ come from the germline V gene. V was pared by 1 base and J by 3 bases, with 9 bases between. The length of the CDR3 is 14 residues. CDR3 loop: CASSLDYSYTEAFF. CDR3 nucleotide sequence: TGTGCCAGCAGCTTAGATTATAGTTACACTGAAGCTTTCTTT.